These 30 T cell receptor beta chains share one sample of origin, sequenced in a study of shared clonotypes between healthy human individuals. TCRdb's table, derived via immunoSEQ multiplex PCR, lists solely in-frame clones and lacks some. The sample consists of around 2.5 million clones, roughly 93% of them appearing once. Sequenced sample: naive CD4+ T cells from PBMCs. The subset: CD45RA+ positively selected. The receptors derive from a man younger than 35 in good health. Some clones in this sample may be carry-over from other donors' samples.

The chain recombines TRBV29-1 with TRBJ2-7; 10 bases fit TRBD2. Germline values: CDR1 SQVTM, CDR2 ANQGSEA. This CDR3 spans 13 amino acids. Trimming at V came to 7 bases and at J to 7 bases, leaving 10 bases not matched to a gene. CDR3 sequence reads: CSALGLATREQYF. For the CDR3, the DNA is TGCAGCGCCCTGGGACTAGCGACCAGGGAGCAGTACTTC.

The chain combines TRBV11-2 with TRBJ1-1; no clear D. Per germline, CDR1 SGHAT and CDR2 FQNNGV. Trimming cost V 2 bases and J 5 bases, with 12 bases left between them. The CDR3 extends over 14 amino acids. CDR3 region: CASSLSPSGTEAFF. In DNA, the CDR3 is TGTGCCAGCAGCTTATCTCCCTCGGGGACTGAAGCTTTCTTT.

The chain recombines TRBV14 with TRBJ2-7; D is ambiguous. CDR1 and CDR2 from the germline V gene are SGHDN and FVKESK. The V end lost 1 base, the J end lost 1 base, and 14 bases lay between the germline ends. The CDR3 has 16 residues. CDR3 bases: TGTGCCAGCAGCCAAGGTGGATCCATCCCGTCCTACGAGCAGTACTTC. Protein: CASSQGGSIPSYEQYF.

The V and J genes are TRBV28 and TRBJ2-2, with 8 bases matching TRBD1. The germline V gene encodes CDR1 MDHEN and CDR2 SYDVKM. J gave up 3 bases and V 0 bases, and 6 bases lay outside the gene matches. The CDR3 is 17 amino acids. The CDR3 region has the DNA TGTGCCAGCAGTTTATGGGCTCAGGGGGCCGACACCGGGGAGCTGTTTTTT. Protein: CASSLWAQGADTGELFF.

V is TRBV5-1 and J is TRBJ2-7; the match to TRBD2 covers 7 bases. With V trimmed by 5 bases and J by 2 bases, 7 bases remained unmatched. This CDR3 has 14 residues. Germline assignment: CDR1 SGHRS and CDR2 YFSETQ. This CDR3 is CASRPASGPYEQYF. For the CDR3, the DNA is TGCGCCAGCAGGCCCGCTAGCGGCCCCTACGAGCAGTACTTC.

The CDR3 loop reads CASTVTATDTQYF. For the CDR3, the DNA is TGTGCCAGCACCGTGACAGCGACAGATACGCAGTATTTT. The chain uses TRBV6-1 and TRBJ2-3; a weak D match, TRBD1 (5 bases). Trimming took 7 bases from V and 3 from J, leaving 11 bases between them. Looked up from germline, CDR1 is MNHNS and CDR2 is SASEGT. The CDR3 covers 13 residues.

This chain links TRBV2 with TRBJ2-2; perhaps TRBD1 as D (6 bases). The V and J ends lost 4 bases and 4 bases respectively, with 13 bases between them. This CDR3 contains 15 residues. CDR1 is SNHLY, CDR2 FYNNEI, per germline. Here the CDR3 DNA reads TGTGCCAGCAGTGTTTACAGGGTTGGCACCGGGGAGCTGTTTTTT. This sequence encodes CASSVYRVGTGELFF.

A few counts support this clone. The gene calls are TRBV2 and TRBJ2-2; 10 positions agree with TRBD2. The trim removed 6 bases at V and 6 bases at J, leaving 7 bases unmatched. Looked up from germline, CDR1 is SNHLY and CDR2 is FYNNEI. The CDR3 is 15 amino acids. The CDR3: CASRSASGSPGELFF. In DNA, the CDR3 is TGTGCCAGCAGGTCGGCTAGCGGGAGCCCCGGGGAGCTGTTTTTT.

This sequence joins TRBV6-5 and TRBJ1-1; the D is unclear. Trimming cost V 2 bases and J 7 bases, with 11 bases left between them. From germline, CDR1 is MNHEY and CDR2 SVGAGI. The CDR3 extends over 13 amino acids. The CDR3 reads CASSYIPKGEAFF. The CDR3 coding sequence is TGTGCCAGCAGTTACATTCCGAAGGGTGAAGCTTTCTTT.

The sample holds one count of this clone. This chain joins TRBV7-9 and TRBJ2-5; D might be TRBD2 (5 bases). V lost 3 bases and J lost 3, with 14 bases in between. Germline assignment: CDR1 SEHNR and CDR2 FQNEAQ (reference sequence). The CDR3 is made up of 15 amino acids. Here the CDR3 reads CASSLVPGKEETQYF. In DNA form, the CDR3 reads TGTGCCAGCAGCTTGGTCCCGGGGAAGGAAGAGACCCAGTACTTC. Filled out from reference TRBV7-9 and TRBJ2-5, the complete variable domain reads DTGVSQNPRHKITKRGQNVTFRCDPISEHNRLYWYRQTLGQGPEFLTYFQNEAQLEKSRLLSDRFSAERPKGSFSTLEIQRTEQGDSAMYLCASSLVPGKEETQYFGPGTRLLVL.

The chain links TRBV28 to TRBJ1-5, with D possibly TRBD1 on 6 matching bases. Germline lookup yields CDR1 MDHEN and CDR2 SYDVKM. This CDR3 comprises 16 residues. V lost 5 bases, J lost 1 base, and 15 bases lay in between. As DNA, the CDR3 is TGTGCCAGCAGTCTACTCAGGGGCAGAAGCAATCAGCCCCAGCATTTT. It is translated as CASSLLRGRSNQPQHF. Based on the CDR3 plus reference TRBV28 and TRBJ1-5, the full variable domain is DVKVTQSSRYLVKRTGEKVFLECVQDMDHENMFWYRQDPGLGLRLIYFSYDVKMKEKGDIPEGYSVSREKKERFSLILESASTNQTSMYLCASSLLRGRSNQPQHFGDGTRLSIL.

The chain combines TRBV5-1 with TRBJ2-1; 10 bases align to TRBD2. Looked up from germline, CDR1 is SGHRS and CDR2 is YFSETQ. The trim removed 5 bases at V and 5 bases at J, leaving 7 bases unmatched. There are 15 residues in the CDR3. CDR3 region: CASRRGLADHNEQFF. The CDR3 DNA sequence: TGCGCCAGCAGAAGAGGACTAGCGGACCACAATGAGCAGTTCTTC.

J is TRBJ2-3 and V is TRBV5-1, with 11 nucleotides matching TRBD2. V trimming: 2 bases; J trimming: 3 bases; junction bases outside the gene matches: 14. The germline gives CDR1 SGHRS, CDR2 YFSETQ. There are 19 residues in the CDR3. In DNA, the CDR3 is TGCGCCAGCAGCTTTGGCCTAGCGGGAGGACTCTCTGGTACAGATACGCAGTATTTT. Encoded protein: CASSFGLAGGLSGTDTQYF.

As regards this clone: Other DNA sequences in the sample encode the same CDR3. The chain combines TRBV18 with TRBJ1-1; weak D call: TRBD1 (5 bases). The CDR3 consists of 12 residues. V was pared by 3 bases and J by 5 bases, with 7 bases between. Germline assignment: CDR1 KGHSH and CDR2 LQKENI. The CDR3 DNA reads TGTGCCAGCTCACCGGAGGGGACTGAAGCTTTCTTT. Its translation: CASSPEGTEAFF.

This chain joins TRBV6-5 and TRBJ1-5; 10 bases are a match to TRBD1. Germline values: CDR1 MNHEY, CDR2 SVGAGI. Trimming removed 7 bases from V and 7 bases from J; junction bases left unmatched: 7. The CDR3 runs to 14 residues. DNA for the CDR3: TGTGCCAGCATCCCCGGGGACAGGGGCCAGCCCCAGCATTTT. It translates to CASIPGDRGQPQHF.

CDR3 sequence: CASSESRINYGYTF. The DNA for the CDR3 is TGCGCCAGCAGTGAGTCGAGGATTAACTATGGCTACACCTTC. The chain recombines TRBV10-1 with TRBJ1-2; no definite D call. CDR1 WNHNN and CDR2 SYGVQD come from the germline V gene (reference sequence). Trimming stripped 0 bases from V and 1 base from J, with 6 bases between. CDR3 length: 14 residues.

For this clone: Other DNA sequences in this sample translate to the same CDR3. This sequence joins TRBV27 and TRBJ2-3, with 9 bases aligning to TRBD1. J was trimmed by 2 bases and V by 5 bases; bases with no gene match: 5. Per the germline V gene, CDR1 is MNHEY and CDR2 is SMNVEV (reference sequence). The CDR3 has 15 residues. The CDR3 protein is CASSPGTGITDTQYF. The CDR3 nucleotides read TGTGCCAGCAGTCCCGGGACAGGGATCACAGATACGCAGTATTTT.

This chain joins TRBV7-6 and TRBJ2-5; 8 nucleotides agree with TRBD2. The CDR3 has 15 residues. Germline assignment: CDR1 SGHVS and CDR2 FNYEAQ. V lost 4 bases and J lost 2; bases outside the gene matches: 6. The CDR3 region is CASSSVREEQETQYF. In DNA form, the CDR3 reads TGTGCCAGCAGCTCCGTGCGGGAGGAACAAGAGACCCAGTACTTC.

For this clone: An end of the junction does not agree with germline; a read error may underlie this. The chain carries TRBV6-5 and TRBJ1-2; 11 positions agree with TRBD1. The CDR3 covers 11 residues. The germline V gene encodes CDR1 MNHEY and CDR2 SVGAGI. The CDR3 is CASRGQGDWDF. The DNA for the CDR3 is TGTGCCAGCAGGGGACAGGGGGACTGGGACTTC.

The chain employs TRBV28 and TRBJ1-5; D remains unclear. This CDR3 spans 15 amino acids. Germline loops: CDR1 MDHEN, CDR2 SYDVKM. Trimming removed 6 bases from V and 2 bases from J, with 14 bases in between. The CDR3 spells CASRTGVGGNQPQHF. CDR3 DNA sequence: TGTGCCAGCAGGACCGGGGTGGGAGGCAATCAGCCCCAGCATTTT.

The V and J genes are TRBV19 and TRBJ1-5, with 7 nucleotides matching TRBD1. Looked up from germline, CDR1 is LNHDA and CDR2 is SQIVND (reference sequence). The CDR3 loop spans 14 amino acids. V shed 5 bases, J shed 7 bases, and the junction held 8 bases outside the gene matches. CDR3 loop: CASSLRGREQPQHF. CDR3 bases: TGTGCCAGTAGTCTCAGGGGGAGAGAGCAGCCCCAGCATTTT.

The gene calls are TRBV28 and TRBJ2-7; D possibly corresponds to TRBD2 (6 bases). V lost 5 bases and J lost 2, with 16 bases in between. From germline, CDR1 is MDHEN and CDR2 SYDVKM. The CDR3 is 15 amino acids. The CDR3 region has the DNA TGTGCCAGCAGTCCTTCTAGCGAAGGGCCCTACGAGCAGTACTTC. Its translation is CASSPSSEGPYEQYF.

This chain uses TRBV11-2 with TRBJ2-2; the match to TRBD1 covers 7 bases. The J segment lost 4 bases and the V segment lost 1 base, leaving 3 bases of the junction unmatched. CDR3 length: 15 residues. Germline assignment: CDR1 SGHAT and CDR2 FQNNGV. The CDR3 DNA sequence: TGTGCCAGCAGCTTAGCCCGACAGGGCACCGGGGAGCTGTTTTTT. Amino acids: CASSLARQGTGELFF. Together with reference TRBV11-2 and TRBJ2-2, the CDR3 gives the full variable domain: EAGVAQSPRYKIIEKRQSVAFWCNPISGHATLYWYQQILGQGPKLLIQFQNNGVVDDSQLPKDRFSAERLKGVDSTLKIQPAKLEDSAVYLCASSLARQGTGELFFGEGSRLTVL.

The CDR3 spells CASSLGSRGENTIYF. Written as DNA, the CDR3 is TGTGCCAGCAGCTTAGGATCGAGGGGCGAAAACACCATATATTTT. The J gene is TRBJ1-3, the V gene TRBV7-6; TRBD1 might be the D (5 bases). CDR1 is SGHVS and CDR2 is FNYEAQ in the germline V gene. V was clipped by 1 base and J by 6 bases, with 13 bases between them. This CDR3 is built from 15 residues. The full variable domain, rest sourced from reference TRBV7-6 and TRBJ1-3, is GAGVSQSPRYKVTKRGQDVALRCDPISGHVSLYWYRQALGQGPEFLTYFNYEAQQDKSGLPNDRFSAERPEGSISTLTIQRTEQRDSAMYRCASSLGSRGENTIYFGEGSWLTVV.

V is TRBV5-1 and J is TRBJ1-6; D not certain. CDR1 and CDR2 (germline): SGHRS, YFSETQ. This CDR3 region has 16 residues. The V end was cut by 3 bases, the J end by 0 bases, with 10 bases between. CDR3 loop: CASSWRESSYNSPLHF. Here the CDR3 DNA reads TGCGCCAGCAGCTGGCGGGAGAGCTCCTATAATTCACCCCTCCACTTT.

The V call is TRBV4-1, the J call TRBJ1-5; 12 bases align to TRBD1. V trimming: 5 bases; J trimming: 1 base; junction bases outside the gene matches: 15. There are 20 residues in the CDR3. Germline V gene lookup returns CDR1 MGHRA and CDR2 YSYEKL. CDR3 sequence reads: CASSMGYIGTGGASNQPQHF. CDR3 sequence (DNA): TGCGCCAGCAGCATGGGGTACATCGGGACAGGGGGCGCGAGCAATCAGCCCCAGCATTTT.

This clone was counted once. This rearrangement joins TRBV30 to TRBJ2-1, with 9 nucleotides matching TRBD2. Germline CDR1 reads GTSNPN; CDR2 reads SVGIG (reference sequence). CDR3 length: 14 amino acids. V lost 3 bases and J lost 9; bases outside the gene matches: 9. CDR3 residues: CAWSTGLASSEQFF. CDR3 coding DNA: TGTGCCTGGAGCACCGGACTAGCGAGTAGTGAGCAGTTCTTC.

This chain links TRBV28 with TRBJ2-7; possibly TRBD1 for D (6 bases). The V gene's germline CDR1 is MDHEN and CDR2 SYDVKM. This CDR3 comprises 13 residues. Trimming stripped 3 bases from V and 6 bases from J, with 12 bases between. CDR3 sequence reads: CASSLGYRAEQYF. CDR3 coding DNA: TGTGCCAGCAGTTTGGGATACAGGGCCGAGCAGTACTTC.

The genes are TRBV18 and TRBJ1-3; D is ambiguous. Trimming pared 2 bases from V and 0 bases from J, leaving 8 bases between. Germline V lookup: CDR1 KGHSH, CDR2 LQKENI. The CDR3 is 15 residues long. The DNA for the CDR3 is TGTGCCAGCTCACCAGGGAAGAGCTCTGGAAACACCATATATTTT. This codes for CASSPGKSSGNTIYF.

This clone was seen only a few times. This sample includes further DNA sequences coding for the same CDR3. The rearrangement joins TRBV18 to TRBJ2-5; a weak D match, TRBD1 (6 bases). Germline values: CDR1 KGHSH, CDR2 LQKENI. The CDR3 length is 13 residues. V was pared by 3 bases and J by 2 bases, with 7 bases between. The CDR3 DNA sequence: TGTGCCAGCTCACCGGGACAACAAGAGACCCAGTACTTC. Translating it yields CASSPGQQETQYF.